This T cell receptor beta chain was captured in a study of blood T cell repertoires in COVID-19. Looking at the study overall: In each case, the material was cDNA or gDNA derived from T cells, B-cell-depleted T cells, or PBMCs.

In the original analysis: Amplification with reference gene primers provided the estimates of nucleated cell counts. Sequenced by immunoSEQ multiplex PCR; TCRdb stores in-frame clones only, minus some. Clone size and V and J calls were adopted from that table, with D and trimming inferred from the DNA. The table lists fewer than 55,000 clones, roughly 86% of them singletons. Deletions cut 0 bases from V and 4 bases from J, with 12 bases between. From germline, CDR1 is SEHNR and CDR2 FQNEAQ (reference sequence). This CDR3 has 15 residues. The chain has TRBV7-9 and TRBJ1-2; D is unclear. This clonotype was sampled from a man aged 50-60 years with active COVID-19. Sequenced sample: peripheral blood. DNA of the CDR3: TGTGCCAGCAGCTTAGCGCAATCGGTTTTCTATGGCTACACCTTC. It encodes CASSLAQSVFYGYTF.